Below are 22 T cell receptor beta chains sequenced from a single sample in a study of glioma-infiltrating T cells. TCR alpha and beta CDR3 regions were amplified from RNA using iRepertoire nested multiplex PCR. TCRdb processed the multiplex PCR reads anew with MiXCR; each CDR3 protein has one entry. Among about 180,000 distinct CDR3 sequences listed, over 40% were seen once. Sequenced material: glioma tissue, nonneoplastic brain tissue, or PBMCs (not recorded which). All receptors derive from a human donor with low-grade glioma or glioblastoma, undergoing nonglioma brain surgery, or in good health (not recorded which).

This clonotype was seen a handful of times. CDR3 sequence (DNA): TGCAGCGCCGGGGACCGGCGAGGGGGAGGACACACAGATACGCAGTATTTT. Amino acids: CSAGDRRGGGHTDTQYF. The V and J genes are TRBV20-1 and TRBJ2-3, with D perhaps assigned TRBD1 or TRBD2 (6 bases each). The germline V gene encodes CDR1 DFQATT and CDR2 SNEGSKA (reference sequence). There are 17 residues in the CDR3.

The chain has TRBV2 and TRBJ1-1; D is unresolved. CDR1 is SNHLY and CDR2 is FYNNEI in the germline V gene. The CDR3 totals 12 residues. With 6 bases removed from V and 6 bases from J, the gap between germline ends came to 11 bases. In nucleotides, the CDR3 is TGTGCCAGCAGACCAGAAGCCTCTGAAGCTTTCTTT. This encodes CASRPEASEAFF.

Comments on this clonotype: A junction boundary mismatches the germline segment, possibly from a read error. This chain links TRBV28 with TRBJ1-2; TRBD1 matches at 7 bases. Germline V CDR1 and CDR2: MDHEN, SYDVKM. The CDR3 has 16 residues. The DNA for the CDR3 is TGTGCCAGTAGCAGACCTGGGGAGACAGGGCTTTTTGGCTACAGCTTC. Its translation is CASSRPGETGLFGYSF.

This clonotype appeared many times. This chain connects TRBV6-1 to TRBJ2-2; D is undetermined. V lost 5 bases and J 5 bases, leaving 9 bases between the germline ends. The CDR3 has 13 amino acids. From germline, CDR1 is MNHNS and CDR2 SASEGT. CDR3 region: CASSLQDTGELFF. The CDR3 coding sequence is TGTGCCAGCAGTCTCCAGGATACCGGGGAGCTGTTTTTT.

As regards this clonotype: A much larger clone lies a single base off, so this may be a read error. The chain carries TRBV2 and TRBJ2-1, with D tentatively TRBD1 (6 bases). V lost 7 bases and J 5 bases, leaving 18 bases between the germline ends. Germline V gene data show CDR1 as SNHLY and CDR2 as FYNNEI. The CDR3 covers 15 residues. The CDR3 DNA reads TGTGCCAGCACTGTAAGCAGGGGACCCCACAATGAGCAGTTCTTC. As protein: CASTVSRGPHNEQFF.

The V and J genes are TRBV15 and TRBJ2-2, with D maybe TRBD2 (8 bases). This CDR3 contains 18 residues. V lost 7 bases, J lost 4 bases, and 25 bases lay in between. Germline lookup yields CDR1 LNHNV and CDR2 YYDKDF (reference sequence). Written as DNA, the CDR3 is TGTGCCACCAACAGGGGACTAGGGGGAGCCCGTGGCACCGGGGAGCTGTTTTTT. Translating gives CATNRGLGGARGTGELFF.

In regard to this clonotype: A much larger clone differs from this one at a single base, so this may be a read error. The chain uses TRBV28 and TRBJ2-7; D unresolved. Between the trimmed V and J ends, which lost 7 bases and 2 bases, there was a span of 9 bases. Germline values: CDR1 MDHEN, CDR2 SYDVKM. This CDR3 contains 12 residues. CDR3 coding DNA: TGTGCCAGCACCTCTACTACCTACGAGCAGTACTTC. As protein: CASTSTTYEQYF.

Details on this clonotype: One base away lies a much larger clone, so this may be a sequencing read error. The rearrangement uses TRBV7-2 and TRBJ1-3; 7 nucleotides match TRBD1. The germline V gene encodes CDR1 SGHTA and CDR2 FQGNSA. The CDR3 runs 15 residues. The V segment lost 5 bases and the J segment 5 bases; nucleotides outside the gene matches: 9. The DNA for the CDR3 is TGTGCCAGCAGCCGGGACAGCTCGTCTCGAAACACCATATATTTT. This encodes CASSRDSSSRNTIYF.

Notes on this clonotype: This may stem from a read error, because a much larger clone lies one nucleotide away. The chain recombines TRBV6-2 or TRBV6-3 with TRBJ2-1; D is uncertain. The CDR3 has 15 amino acids. Germline values: CDR1 MNHEY, CDR2 SVGEGT. The CDR3 spells CASSSAGDVYNKQFF. The DNA of the CDR3 is TGTGCCAGCAGTTCCGCAGGTGATGTCTACAATAAGCAGTTCTTC.

Concerning this clonotype itself: This could be a read error, since a much larger clone is one nucleotide away. The CDR3 DNA reads TGTGCCAGCAGCCCACTCCCCGGGACACGAAACTATGGCTACACCTTC. The encoded protein is CASSPLPGTRNYGYTF. The chain couples TRBV7-2 to TRBJ1-2; D perhaps matches TRBD1 (6 bases). The CDR3 has 16 amino acids. Trimming removed 5 bases at V and 2 bases at J, with 18 bases between. Germline V lookup: CDR1 SGHTA, CDR2 FQGNSA. The full variable domain, in which reference TRBV7-2 and TRBJ1-2 provide the parts outside the CDR3, is GAGVSQSPSNKVTEKGKDVELRCDPISGHTALYWYRQSLGQGLEFLIYFQGNSAPDKSGLPSDRFSAERTGGSVSTLTIQRTQQEDSAVYLCASSPLPGTRNYGYTFGSGTRLTVV.

This sequence joins TRBV4-1 and TRBJ1-4; D remains unclear. With 4 bases removed from V and 8 bases from J, the gap between germline ends came to 17 bases. Per the germline V gene, CDR1 is MGHRA and CDR2 is YSYEKL. The CDR3 covers 15 residues. The CDR3 bases are TGCGCCAGCAGCCTACCGACCGCAGGAGTGGAAAAACTGTTTTTT. Its protein product is CASSLPTAGVEKLFF.

As to this clonotype: A much larger clone differs by one base, so this may be a read error. The CDR3 DNA reads TGTGCCAGCAGTGGCGAAAGGGATTGGGCCACAGATACGCAGTATTTT. Translated: CASSGERDWATDTQYF. The chain employs TRBV25-1 and TRBJ2-3; D is uncertain. V shed 4 bases and J shed 2 bases, with 16 bases lying between them. Germline CDR1 MGHDK, CDR2 SYGVNS. The CDR3 consists of 16 residues.

V is TRBV7-6 and J is TRBJ2-2; a possible D gene is TRBD1 (5 bases). This CDR3 region has 17 residues. The germline V gene encodes CDR1 SGHVS and CDR2 FNYEAQ. Trimming left V 3 bases short and J 0 bases short, with 14 bases between. The CDR3 spells CASSFLHGAPNTGELFF. In DNA, the CDR3 is TGTGCCAGCAGCTTTCTACATGGGGCGCCGAACACCGGGGAGCTGTTTTTT.

As for this clonotype: It may be a read error: a sequence one base away is much more abundant. V gene TRBV6-4 combines with J gene TRBJ2-1; 8 positions agree with TRBD2. CDR1 and CDR2 (germline): MRHNA, SNTAGT. The CDR3 loop spans 14 amino acids. The CDR3, as DNA: TGTGCCAGCACTCCCCCAGGAGCGGGAGAAGAGCAGTTATTC. It is translated as CASTPPGAGEEQLF.

CDR3 bases: TGCAGCGGATTTAGCGGGAGCAATGAGCAGTTCTTC. Translation gives CSGFSGSNEQFF. The chain recombines TRBV29-1 with TRBJ2-1; the match to TRBD2 covers 9 bases. CDR1 SQVTM and CDR2 ANQGSEA come from the germline V gene. The CDR3 runs 12 residues. V was pared by 7 bases and J by 6 bases, with 4 bases of the junction left unmatched.

About this clonotype: A read error may produce the germline difference seen at one junction end. V and J are TRBV29-1 and TRBJ2-2, with 12 bases fitting TRBD2. The CDR3 is made up of 16 amino acids. Germline loops: CDR1 SQVTM, CDR2 ANQGSEA. Here the CDR3 DNA reads TGCAGCGTTGAAACCAGGACTAGCGGGATAACCGGGGAGATGTTTTTT. Protein sequence: CSVETRTSGITGEMFF.

This clonotype was counted ten times or more. The CDR3 loop reads CASCTGGTQETQYF. The CDR3 DNA sequence: TGTGCCAGCTGCACGGGGGGGACACAAGAGACCCAGTACTTC. The chain employs TRBV28 and TRBJ2-5; 8 nucleotides line up with TRBD2. The trim removed 8 bases at V and 2 bases at J, leaving 7 bases unmatched. This CDR3 has 14 residues. CDR1 and CDR2 from the germline V gene are MDHEN and SYDVKM.

As concerns this clonotype: A read error may be the cause here, since a much bigger clone is one base away. The chain is built from TRBV20-1 and TRBJ1-5, with a possible D match to TRBD1 (5 bases). Germline assignment: CDR1 DFQATT and CDR2 SNEGSKA (reference sequence). This CDR3 comprises 16 residues. CDR3 residues: CSARKKGQGEGQPQNF. CDR3 bases: TGCAGTGCTAGAAAAAAAGGGCAGGGCGAGGGTCAGCCCCAGAATTTT.

The chain uses TRBV7-6 and TRBJ2-7; D is uncertain. Trimming removed 2 bases from V and 6 bases from J, with 17 bases in between. Germline V gives CDR1 SGHVS, CDR2 FNYEAQ. The CDR3 totals 15 residues. The CDR3 loop is CASSLLPEGLGEQYF. CDR3 nucleotide sequence: TGTGCCAGCAGCTTACTACCCGAAGGTCTGGGCGAGCAGTACTTC.

With respect to this clonotype: No DNA is shown, since the ends of the CDR3 on it are uncertain; the CDR3 is the one TCRdb lists. This sequence joins TRBV3-1 and TRBJ2-1. The germline V gene encodes CDR1 LGHDT and CDR2 YNNKEL (reference sequence). The CDR3 totals 18 residues, both ends included. CDR3 amino acids: CASSQEVGLGSSYNEKFF.

The V and J genes are TRBV2 and TRBJ2-5; TRBD1 is a possible D gene (6 bases). V lost 8 bases to trimming and J lost 0 bases, with 16 bases between them. The CDR3 is made up of 15 amino acids. Germline CDR1 SNHLY, CDR2 FYNNEI. The CDR3 is CASAEGRTDQETQYF. Here the CDR3 DNA reads TGTGCCAGCGCCGAGGGGCGGACAGACCAAGAGACCCAGTACTTC.

Concerning this clonotype: A much more abundant neighbour one base away suggests this may be a read error. The chain recombines TRBV14 with TRBJ1-1; D is possibly TRBD1 (5 bases). The CDR3 runs 14 residues. Per germline, CDR1 SGHDN and CDR2 FVKESK. CDR3 bases: TGTGCCAGAAGCCGGCAGGGTGACGACACTGAAGCTTTCTTT. It is translated as CARSRQGDDTEAFF.